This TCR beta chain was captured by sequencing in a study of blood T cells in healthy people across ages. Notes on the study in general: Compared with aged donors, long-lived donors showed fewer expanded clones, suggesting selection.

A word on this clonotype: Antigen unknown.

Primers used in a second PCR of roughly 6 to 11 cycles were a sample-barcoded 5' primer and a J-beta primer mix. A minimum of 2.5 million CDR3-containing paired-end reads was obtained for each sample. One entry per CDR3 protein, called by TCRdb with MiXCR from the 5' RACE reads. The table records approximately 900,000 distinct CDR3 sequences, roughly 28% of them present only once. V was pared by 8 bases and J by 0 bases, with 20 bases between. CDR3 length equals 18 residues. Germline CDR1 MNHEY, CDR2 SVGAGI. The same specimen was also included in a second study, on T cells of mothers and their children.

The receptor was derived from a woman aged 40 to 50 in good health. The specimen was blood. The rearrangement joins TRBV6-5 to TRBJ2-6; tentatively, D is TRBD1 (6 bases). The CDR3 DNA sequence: TGTGCCAGCGTTGACCGGACAGCTGACTTCTCTGGGGCCAACGTCCTGACTTTC. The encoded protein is CASVDRTADFSGANVLTF.